The T cell receptor beta chain described here comes from a study of synovial regulatory T cells in juvenile arthritis. General observations from the study: Compared with other blood Treg cells, inflammation-associated Treg cells had reduced TCR diversity.

Donors were around ten juvenile idiopathic arthritis patients with active disease. Median disease duration was about 7 years, range 0.2-19.1. Of note for this clone: What it binds is unknown.

Per the germline V gene, CDR1 is SGHTA and CDR2 is FQGTGA. This CDR3 has 13 amino acids. Only the protein sequence is given. Sequencing used immunoSEQ multiplex PCR; TCRdb keeps in-frame clones, though not all of them. With roughly 9,900 clones in the sample, the ten largest clones hold more than 0.85%. The TCR comes from a donor aged 2-30 years with juvenile idiopathic arthritis. The chain joins TRBV7-3 to TRBJ1-1. Sequenced input: Treg cells from blood. As for subset: remaining (HLA-DR-negative) circulating blood Treg cells. CDR3 region: CASSAAGNTEAFF.